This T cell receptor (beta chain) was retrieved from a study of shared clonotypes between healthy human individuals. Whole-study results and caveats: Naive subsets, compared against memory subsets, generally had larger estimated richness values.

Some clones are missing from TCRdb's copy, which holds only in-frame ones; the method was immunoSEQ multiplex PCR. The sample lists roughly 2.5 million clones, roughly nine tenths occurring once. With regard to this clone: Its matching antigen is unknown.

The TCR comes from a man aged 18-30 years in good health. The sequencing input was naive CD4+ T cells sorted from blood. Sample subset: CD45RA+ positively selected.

In nucleotides, the CDR3 is TGTGCCAGCATTCCAGCGGCACTGGGAAACACCATATATTTT. Protein sequence: CASIPAALGNTIYF. The V and J genes are TRBV6-1 and TRBJ1-3, with D uncertain. The CDR3 is 14 amino acids. Germline V gene sequence: CDR1 MNHNS, CDR2 SASEGT. Trimming took 7 bases from V and 4 from J, leaving 14 bases between them.